A selection of T cell receptor beta chains follows, all from one sample in a study of cytotoxic CD8 clonotypes in ibrutinib-treated CLL. TCRdb's table, derived via immunoSEQ multiplex PCR, lists solely in-frame clones and lacks some. The table includes under 200,000 clones, around 80% detected once. The sequencing here drew on PBMCs, taken after 24 months of ibrutinib treatment. These receptors were obtained from a human donor with chronic lymphocytic leukemia. The CDR3 runs from the conserved cysteine through the conserved F or W. D genes are given only for firm matches. Clone size appears in some rows only: once, few, many, or a class for an expanded clone.

len	d_gene	v_gene	abundance	j_gene	CDR3aa	CDR3nt
11	.	TRBV12-5	.	TRBJ1-5	CASGTHQPQHF	TGTGCTAGTGGTACCCATCAGCCCCAGCATTTT
15	TRBD1	TRBV6-1	.	TRBJ1-6	CASGQGVSLNSPLHF	TGTGCCAGCGGGCAGGGGGTTTCTCTCAATTCACCCCTCCACTTT
13	TRBD1	TRBV7-3	.	TRBJ1-2	CASSATGGYGYTF	TGTGCCAGCAGCGCCACAGGGGGCTATGGCTACACCTTC
15	.	TRBV18	once	TRBJ2-5	CASSPFVAGQETQYF	TGTGCCAGCTCACCTTTTGTGGCAGGCCAAGAGACCCAGTACTTC
15	TRBD2	TRBV14	once	TRBJ2-1	CASSRPGTSGNEQFF	TGTGCCAGCAGCCGACCCGGGACTAGCGGAAATGAGCAGTTCTTC
15	TRBD1	TRBV4-3	.	TRBJ1-1	CASSQTWTGNTEAFF	TGCGCCAGCAGCCAAACCTGGACAGGGAACACTGAAGCTTTCTTT
13	.	TRBV7-2	.	TRBJ1-1	CASSPGTPGGAFF	TGTGCCAGCAGCCCCGGGACCCCCGGGGGAGCTTTCTTT
16	TRBD2	TRBV7-9	.	TRBJ2-5	CASSSGLAGGRETQYF	TGTGCCAGCAGCTCGGGACTAGCGGGAGGACGGGAGACCCAGTACTTC
13	.	TRBV19	few	TRBJ1-5	CASSIKGTQPQHF	TGTGCCAGTAGTATAAAGGGGACTCAGCCCCAGCATTTT
15	.	TRBV18	few	TRBJ1-2	CASSPPQNGNYGYTF	TGTGCCAGCTCACCACCGCAAAATGGAAACTATGGCTACACCTTC
15	.	TRBV14	.	TRBJ1-2	CASTPIGQSYYGYTF	TGTGCCAGCACCCCCATAGGGCAGTCATACTATGGCTACACCTTC
15	TRBD2	TRBV6-5	.	TRBJ2-6	CASSWEGTGANVLTF	TGTGCCAGCAGTTGGGAGGGGACTGGGGCCAACGTCCTGACTTTC
14	.	TRBV4-1	.	TRBJ2-7	CASSRNTGSYEQYF	TGCGCCAGCAGCCGGAATACGGGGAGCTACGAGCAGTACTTC
15	.	TRBV4-2	.	TRBJ1-4	CASSQGGILGEKLFF	TGTGCCAGCAGCCAGGGCGGAATTCTGGGGGAAAAACTGTTTTTT
14	.	TRBV2	.	TRBJ2-7	CASSRSGSLDEQYF	TGTGCCAGCAGTCGCTCCGGATCCCTCGACGAGCAGTACTTC
14	.	TRBV27	.	TRBJ1-4	CASRRHSRMEKLFF	TGTGCCAGTAGAAGGCACAGTAGGATGGAAAAACTGTTTTTT
13	TRBD2	TRBV6-5	once	TRBJ2-7	CASSREGRREQYF	TGTGCCAGCAGCCGGGAGGGTCGGCGCGAGCAGTACTTC
15	TRBD1	TRBV6-1	.	TRBJ1-2	CASRGTDRANYGYTF	TGTGCCAGCAGAGGAACGGACAGGGCAAACTATGGCTACACCTTC
17	TRBD1	TRBV5-1	.	TRBJ1-1	CASSRTYRGPAGTEAFF	TGCGCCAGCAGCAGAACTTACAGGGGGCCGGCGGGTACTGAAGCTTTCTTT
15	.	TRBV27	.	TRBJ1-4	CASSFGGLGNEKLFF	TGTGCCAGCAGTTTTGGGGGGCTAGGAAACGAAAAACTGTTTTTT
17	.	TRBV27	.	TRBJ2-3	CASSPLPISTTTDTQYF	TGTGCCAGCAGTCCTCTACCCATATCGACAACCACAGATACGCAGTATTTT
16	TRBD1	TRBV6-6	.	TRBJ2-3	CASTPGQGARGDTQYF	TGTGCCAGCACCCCGGGACAGGGGGCGCGAGGGGATACGCAGTATTTT
11	.	TRBV30	.	TRBJ2-3	CAWSLGDTQYF	TGTGCCTGGAGTCTTGGGGATACGCAGTATTTT
13	.	TRBV30	.	TRBJ1-4	CAWRGRIVEKLFF	TGTGCCTGGAGGGGTCGGATAGTTGAAAAACTGTTTTTT
14	.	TRBV10-3	.	TRBJ1-4	CAISDGGIDEKLFF	TGTGCCATCAGTGACGGCGGGATTGATGAAAAACTGTTTTTT
17	TRBD2	TRBV9	.	TRBJ2-3	CASSVGTSGRAPDTQYF	TGTGCCAGCAGCGTAGGGACTAGCGGGAGGGCCCCAGATACGCAGTATTTT
12	.	TRBV5-1	.	TRBJ2-1	CASSLEGIEQFF	TGCGCCAGCAGCTTGGAGGGCATTGAGCAGTTCTTC
13	TRBD1	TRBV27	.	TRBJ1-2	CASSSTGPRGYTF	TGTGCCAGCAGTTCGACAGGGCCCAGGGGCTACACCTTC
15	TRBD1	TRBV5-1	.	TRBJ1-5	CASSSGTGYNQPQHF	TGCGCCAGCAGCTCCGGGACAGGATACAATCAGCCCCAGCATTTT
13	.	TRBV4-1	.	TRBJ2-5	CASSQDSRETQYF	TGCGCCAGCAGCCAAGACAGCCGGGAGACCCAGTACTTC
16	TRBD2	TRBV28	once	TRBJ2-1	CASSGYGGRTYNEQFF	TGTGCCAGCAGTGGGTACGGCGGGAGAACCTACAATGAGCAGTTCTTC